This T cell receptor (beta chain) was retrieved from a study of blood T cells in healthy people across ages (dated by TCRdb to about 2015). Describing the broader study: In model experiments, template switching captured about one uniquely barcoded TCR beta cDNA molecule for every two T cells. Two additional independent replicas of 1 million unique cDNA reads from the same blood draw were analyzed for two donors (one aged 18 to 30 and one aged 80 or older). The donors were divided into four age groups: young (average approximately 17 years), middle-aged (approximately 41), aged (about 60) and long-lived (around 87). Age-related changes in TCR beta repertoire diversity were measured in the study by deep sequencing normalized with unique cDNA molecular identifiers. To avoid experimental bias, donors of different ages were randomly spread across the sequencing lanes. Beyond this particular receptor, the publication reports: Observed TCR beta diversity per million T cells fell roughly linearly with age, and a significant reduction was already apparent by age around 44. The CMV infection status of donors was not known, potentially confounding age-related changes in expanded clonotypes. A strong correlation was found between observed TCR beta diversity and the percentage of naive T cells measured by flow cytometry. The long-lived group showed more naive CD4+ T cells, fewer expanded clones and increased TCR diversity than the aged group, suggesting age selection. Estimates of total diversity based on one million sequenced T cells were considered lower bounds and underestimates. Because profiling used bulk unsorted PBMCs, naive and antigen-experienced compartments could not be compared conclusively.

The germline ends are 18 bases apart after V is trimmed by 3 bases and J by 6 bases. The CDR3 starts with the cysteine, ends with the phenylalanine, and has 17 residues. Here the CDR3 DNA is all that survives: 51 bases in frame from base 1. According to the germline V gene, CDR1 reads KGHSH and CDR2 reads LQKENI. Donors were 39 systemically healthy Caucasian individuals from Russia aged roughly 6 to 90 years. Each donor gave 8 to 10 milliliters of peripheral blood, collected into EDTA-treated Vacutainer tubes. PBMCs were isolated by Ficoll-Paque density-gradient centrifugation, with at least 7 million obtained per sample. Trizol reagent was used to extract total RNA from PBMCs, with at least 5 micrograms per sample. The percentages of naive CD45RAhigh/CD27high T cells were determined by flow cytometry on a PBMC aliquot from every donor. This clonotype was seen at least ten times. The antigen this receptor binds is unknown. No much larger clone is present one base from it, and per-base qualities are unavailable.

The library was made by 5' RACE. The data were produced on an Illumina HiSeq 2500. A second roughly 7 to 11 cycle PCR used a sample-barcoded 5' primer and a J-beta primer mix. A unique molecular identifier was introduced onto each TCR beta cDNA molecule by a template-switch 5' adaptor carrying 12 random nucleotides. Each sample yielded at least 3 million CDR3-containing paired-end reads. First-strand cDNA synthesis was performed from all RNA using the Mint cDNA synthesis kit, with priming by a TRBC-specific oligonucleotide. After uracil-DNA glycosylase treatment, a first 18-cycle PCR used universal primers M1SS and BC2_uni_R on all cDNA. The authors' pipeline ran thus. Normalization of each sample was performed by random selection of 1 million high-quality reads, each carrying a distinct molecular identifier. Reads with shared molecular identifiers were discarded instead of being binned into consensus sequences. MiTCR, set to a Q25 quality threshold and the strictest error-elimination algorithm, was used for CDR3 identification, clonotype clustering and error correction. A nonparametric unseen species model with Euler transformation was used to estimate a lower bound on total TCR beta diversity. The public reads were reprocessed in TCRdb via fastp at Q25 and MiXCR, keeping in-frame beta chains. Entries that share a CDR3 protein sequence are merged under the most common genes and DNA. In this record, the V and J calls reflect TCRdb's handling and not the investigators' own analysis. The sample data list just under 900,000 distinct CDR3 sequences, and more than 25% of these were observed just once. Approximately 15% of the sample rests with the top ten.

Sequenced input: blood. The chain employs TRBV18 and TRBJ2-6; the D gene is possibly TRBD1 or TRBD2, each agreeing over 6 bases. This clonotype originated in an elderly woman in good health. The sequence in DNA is TGTGCCAGCTCACCCTTTTCCGGGGGCGTTGTGGCCAACGTCCTGACTTTC. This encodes CASSPFSGGVVANVLTF.